This T cell receptor beta chain was found in a study of control samples from healthy donors and cancer patients. The table came from immunoSEQ multiplex PCR; TCRdb's copy has only in-frame clones and leaves some out. Of under 150,000 clones listed, under 90% are singletons. There are 13 residues in the CDR3. V lost 4 bases to trimming and J lost 6 bases, with 10 bases between them. Germline CDR1 and CDR2: MNHEY and SVGAGI. What was sequenced was blood. The V gene is TRBV6-5, the J gene TRBJ2-1; D ambiguous. The TCR originated in a man aged 30 to 39 in good health. The CDR3 DNA reads as TGTGCCAGCAGTTCACAGAGGAGCAATGAGCAGTTCTTC. It encodes CASSSQRSNEQFF.